The TCR beta chain under discussion was sequenced for a study of T cells in Graves' hyperthyroidism and ophthalmopathy. V lost 8 bases and J lost 7; bases outside the gene matches: 9. CDR1 SQVTM and CDR2 ANQGSEA come from the germline V gene. The length of the CDR3 is 13 residues. Amplification of TCR beta CDR3 regions was performed using RNA transcripts as template. TCR CDR3 regions were first amplified by RT-PCR with HTBI primers. One entry per CDR3 protein results from TCRdb running MiXCR on the multiplex PCR reads. The sample includes about 400,000 distinct CDR3 sequences, around a sixth of them seen just once.

This receptor was obtained from a woman aged 18-29 years with Graves' hyperthyroidism. The V and J genes are TRBV29-1 and TRBJ2-1, with TRBD2 identical over 9 bases. Sequenced: blood. CDR3 region: CSPWREGMNEQFF. As DNA, the CDR3 is TGCAGCCCCTGGCGGGAGGGAATGAATGAGCAGTTCTTC.